The 3 T cell receptor beta chains reported below all come from one sample, sequenced in a study of somatic mutations in cytotoxic T cells in rheumatoid arthritis. Libraries were prepared by immunoSEQ multiplex PCR; TCRdb keeps only in-frame clonotypes and omits some of them. Here the sample spans roughly 4,100 clones, about 93% being singletons. The sample comprised CD8+ T cells sorted from blood. Every receptor here comes from a woman between 55 and 75 years old with rheumatoid arthritis.

The CDR3 DNA sequence: TGTGCCAGCAGCTACCAGGGGTCTCTCAATGAGCAGTTCTTC. Amino acid sequence: CASSYQGSLNEQFF. This sequence joins TRBV5-6 and TRBJ2-1, with D maybe TRBD1 (6 bases). CDR3 size: 14 residues. V lost 3 bases to trimming and J lost 6 bases, with 13 bases between them. CDR1 and CDR2 from the germline V gene are SGHDT and YYEEEE.

CDR3 sequence reads: CASSLWGSQAFF. Here the CDR3 DNA reads TGTGCCAGTAGTCTGTGGGGCTCGCAAGCTTTCTTT. This chain connects TRBV19 to TRBJ1-1; TRBD1 is a possible D gene (5 bases). Germline V gives CDR1 LNHDA, CDR2 SQIVND (reference sequence). This CDR3 has 12 amino acids. The V gene lost 5 bases and the J gene lost 9 bases, with 13 bases spanning the gap.

The J gene is TRBJ1-2, the V gene TRBV11-3, with 10 bases identical to TRBD1. V was clipped by 5 bases and J by 5 bases; unmatched bases: 5. CDR3 length equals 14 residues. Germline V gene data show CDR1 as SGHNT and CDR2 as YENEEA. The CDR3 nucleotides read TGTGCCAGCAGCCCCAGGACAGGGGGATATGGCTACACCTTC. This codes for CASSPRTGGYGYTF. The entire variable domain, with the rest obtained from reference TRBV11-3 and TRBJ1-2, is as follows: EAGVVQSPRYKIIEKKQPVAFWCNPISGHNTLYWYLQNLGQGPELLIRYENEEAVDDSQLPKDRFSAERLKGVDSTLKIQPAELGDSAVYLCASSPRTGGYGYTFGSGTRLTVV.